This T cell receptor beta chain is from a study of Ad26.COV2.S vaccination and SARS-CoV-2 variants. Broader study findings: Vaccinated individuals (as opposed to placebo recipients) had higher spike-specific TCR breadth. Non-spike TCR breadth did not differ much between vaccine and placebo recipients. Responses of T cells in total may have been underestimated by the TCR breadth and depth analyses.

The V segment lost 4 bases and the J segment 4 bases; nucleotides outside the gene matches: 8. This CDR3 has 16 amino acids. Per germline, CDR1 MDHEN and CDR2 SYDVKM. In the case of this clone: Its antigen is as yet unknown.

TCRdb keeps only in-frame clones here, not all; method: immunoSEQ multiplex PCR. This sample has around 100,000 clones, with roughly 80% found just once. This TCR derives from a human donor who had recovered from COVID-19. This rearrangement joins TRBV28 to TRBJ2-3; TRBD2 matches at 10 bases. The source was peripheral blood, collected after recovery from COVID-19. DNA of the CDR3: TGTGCCAGCAGTTCCCAAGCGGGGGGGCGCGCAGATACGCAGTATTTT. It codes for CASSSQAGGRADTQYF. The variable domain in full, with the rest retrieved from reference TRBV28 and TRBJ2-3, is DVKVTQSSRYLVKRTGEKVFLECVQDMDHENMFWYRQDPGLGLRLIYFSYDVKMKEKGDIPEGYSVSREKKERFSLILESASTNQTSMYLCASSSQAGGRADTQYFGPGTRLTVL.